This T cell receptor (beta chain) was identified in a study of T cell responses to AZD1222 COVID-19 vaccine. Points from the study as a whole: Vaccine-related CD4 TCRs covered spike, predominating at 160-218 and 743-854. The study found Spike-specific TCR breadth and depth rose after two AZD1222 doses. Sampling that yielded the repertoires occurred only after the peak T cell response. White British people made up most donors, females outnumbered males, and clonal diversity was possibly underestimated.

The ends were cut back, 3 bases at V and 8 bases at J, with 10 bases in the middle. Germline lookup yields CDR1 LNHDA and CDR2 SQIVND (reference sequence). This CDR3 spans 13 amino acids. As concerns this clone: Its antigen is as yet unknown.

Generated by immunoSEQ multiplex PCR, the TCRdb table keeps only in-frame clones and is missing some. The sample carries 100,000 to 110,000 clones, about 88% recorded once. The clonotype was recovered from an adult in good health. Here the sequenced sample was peripheral blood, taken on day 0 of AZD1222 vaccination. The V gene is TRBV19, the J gene TRBJ2-2; D is uncertain. CDR3 loop: CASSIEWRGELFF. The CDR3 nucleotides are TGTGCCAGTAGTATTGAGTGGCGGGGGGAGCTGTTTTTT. The full variable domain, rest sourced from reference TRBV19 and TRBJ2-2, is DGGITQSPKYLFRKEGQNVTLSCEQNLNHDAMYWYRQDPGQGLRLIYYSQIVNDFQKGDIAEGYSVSREKKESFPLTVTSAQKNPTAFYLCASSIEWRGELFFGEGSRLTVL.